The 20 T cell receptor beta chains presented below share a single source sample, sequenced in a study of cytomegalovirus exposure and HLA in healthy donors. Clones were sequenced by immunoSEQ multiplex PCR, and TCRdb holds only the in-frame ones, with some missing. The table includes some 170,000 clones, around nine tenths detected once. Sequencing was carried out using PBMCs. Receptors originate from a woman in her thirties in good health and CMV-seronegative.

This chain joins TRBV5-6 and TRBJ2-7, with TRBD1 as a possible D gene (5 bases). The germline V gene has CDR1 SGHDT and CDR2 YYEEEE. V gave up 1 base and J gave up 3 bases, with 8 bases separating them. The CDR3 consists of 13 residues. The CDR3 DNA sequence: TGTGCCAGCAGCTTGAGACAGTACTACGAGCAGTACTTC. Translated, it gives CASSLRQYYEQYF.

This sequence joins TRBV7-8 and TRBJ2-7; TRBD1 agrees at 7 bases. The CDR3 is made up of 14 amino acids. Germline assignment: CDR1 SGHVS and CDR2 FQNEAQ. Trimming at V came to 5 bases and at J to 1 base, leaving 5 bases not matched to a gene. CDR3 DNA: TGTGCCAGCAGCAATCCACAGGGGTCCTACGAGCAGTACTTC. It is translated as CASSNPQGSYEQYF. Based on the CDR3 plus reference TRBV7-8 and TRBJ2-7, the full variable domain is GAGVSQSPRYKVAKRGQDVALRCDPISGHVSLFWYQQALGQGPEFLTYFQNEAQLDKSGLPSDRFFAERPEGSVSTLKIQRTQQEDSAVYLCASSNPQGSYEQYFGPGTRLTVT.

The chain employs TRBV5-1 and TRBJ2-1; 12 bases match TRBD2. The germline gives CDR1 SGHRS, CDR2 YFSETQ. The CDR3 is 16 amino acids. Trimming cost V 4 bases and J 8 bases; bases outside gene matches: 10. CDR3 amino acids: CASSPPSGGAGDEQFF. The DNA of the CDR3 is TGCGCCAGCAGCCCCCCTAGCGGGGGGGCGGGCGATGAGCAGTTCTTC.

V and J are TRBV6-1 and TRBJ2-3, with 9 bases lining up with TRBD1. V gave up 7 bases and J gave up 4 bases; unmatched junction bases: 6. Germline CDR1 is MNHNS and CDR2 is SASEGT. The CDR3 runs to 14 residues. CDR3 sequence (DNA): TGTGCCAGCACCGGGACAGGGTTTGCAGATACGCAGTATTTT. Translated, it gives CASTGTGFADTQYF.

The V and J genes are TRBV2 and TRBJ2-1; D may be TRBD1 (6 bases). The germline gives CDR1 SNHLY, CDR2 FYNNEI. The CDR3 loop spans 13 amino acids. V was clipped by 6 bases and J by 0 bases, with 6 bases between them. CDR3 loop: CASRTGSYNEQFF. The CDR3 coding sequence is TGTGCCAGCAGGACAGGCTCCTACAATGAGCAGTTCTTC. Supplemented by reference TRBV2 and TRBJ2-1, the full variable domain reads EPEVTQTPSHQVTQMGQEVILRCVPISNHLYFYWYRQILGQKVEFLVSFYNNEISEKSEIFDDQFSVERPDGSNFTLKIRSTKLEDSAMYFCASRTGSYNEQFFGPGTRLTVL.

In DNA, the CDR3 is TGCGCCAGCAGCTTGGCCCAGAACACTGAAGCTTTCTTT. Encoded protein: CASSLAQNTEAFF. The rearrangement uses TRBV5-1 and TRBJ1-1; D is unresolved. Germline values: CDR1 SGHRS, CDR2 YFSETQ. CDR3 size: 13 residues. Between the trimmed V and J ends, which lost 0 bases and 1 base, there was a span of 4 bases.

The chain carries TRBV30 and TRBJ2-2; TRBD2 aligns across 10 bases. This CDR3 has 17 amino acids. V was pared by 2 bases and J by 6 bases, with 12 bases of the junction left unmatched. The germline CDR1 and CDR2 sequences are GTSNPN and SVGIG (reference sequence). CDR3 nucleotide sequence: TGTGCCTGGAGTTCCTCCAGGGGACTAGCGAGGGCCGGGGAGCTGTTTTTT. The encoded protein is CAWSSSRGLARAGELFF. Based on the CDR3 plus reference TRBV30 and TRBJ2-2, the full variable domain is SQTIHQWPATLVQPVGSPLSLECTVEGTSNPNLYWYRQAAGRGLQLLFYSVGIGQISSEVPQNLSASRPQDRQFILSSKKLLLSDSGFYLCAWSSSRGLARAGELFFGEGSRLTVL.

For the CDR3, the DNA is TGTGCCAGCAGCGTAATAGCGGGGGGGCTCGCAGATACGCAGTATTTT. It codes for CASSVIAGGLADTQYF. The rearrangement uses TRBV5-6 and TRBJ2-3, with TRBD2 identical over 11 bases. CDR1 and CDR2 (germline): SGHDT, YYEEEE. This CDR3 contains 16 residues. J lost 4 bases, V lost 4 bases, and 8 bases had no gene match.

V gene TRBV5-1 combines with J gene TRBJ1-1; possible D gene TRBD1, 6 bases. V dropped 2 bases and J dropped 12 bases, with 11 bases sitting between them. Germline V gene lookup returns CDR1 SGHRS and CDR2 YFSETQ. The length of the CDR3 is 11 residues. The CDR3: CASSLQGMSFF. The CDR3 nucleotides read TGCGCCAGCAGCTTACAGGGAATGTCTTTCTTT.

The chain has TRBV19 and TRBJ2-3; D is perhaps TRBD1 (5 bases). The CDR3 is 15 amino acids. V was shortened by 5 bases and J by 2 bases, with 14 bases between the two germline ends. The germline CDR1 and CDR2 sequences are LNHDA and SQIVND (reference sequence). The CDR3, as DNA: TGTGCCAGTAGTTTAAGGGGCGGACACACAGATACGCAGTATTTT. Encoded protein: CASSLRGGHTDTQYF.

The CDR3 region is CASREGQGGTDTQYF. The CDR3 DNA follows: TGTGCCAGCAGAGAGGGACAGGGAGGCACAGATACGCAGTATTTT. The V call is TRBV2, the J call TRBJ2-3; 9 bases are a match to TRBD1. CDR3 length equals 15 residues. Trimming cost V 6 bases and J 1 base; bases outside gene matches: 5. CDR1 is SNHLY and CDR2 is FYNNEI in the germline V gene.

V gene TRBV18 combines with J gene TRBJ2-2, with 9 bases fitting TRBD1. The CDR3 runs 14 residues. The junction had 1 base not matched to a gene; V was cut back by 2 bases and J by 6 bases. Germline CDR1 and CDR2: KGHSH and LQKENI. DNA for the CDR3: TGTGCCAGCTCACCAAACAGGGGGCCCGGGGAGCTGTTTTTT. Translation: CASSPNRGPGELFF.

This clone was observed a single time. The V call is TRBV10-3, the J call TRBJ2-1, with TRBD2 matching over 7 bases. The V segment lost 4 bases and the J segment 6 bases; nucleotides outside the gene matches: 12. The CDR3 covers 16 residues. CDR1 and CDR2 (germline): ENHRY, SYGVKD. The DNA of the CDR3 is TGTGCCATCAGTGCCTCCGGGGACTACCTAGGCAATGAGCAGTTCTTC. Residues: CAISASGDYLGNEQFF.

The V gene is TRBV5-1, the J gene TRBJ2-7; 7 bases agree with TRBD2. The junction had 8 bases not matched to a gene; V was cut back by 7 bases and J by 1 base. CDR1 SGHRS and CDR2 YFSETQ come from the germline V gene. The CDR3 length is 14 residues. The CDR3 region has the DNA TGCGCCAGCGGAAGCGGGGCGAATTCCTACGAGCAGTACTTC. Its translation: CASGSGANSYEQYF.

The chain links TRBV27 to TRBJ2-7; 7 nucleotides match TRBD2. The CDR3 is made up of 14 amino acids. Germline V lookup: CDR1 MNHEY, CDR2 SMNVEV (reference sequence). J gave up 7 bases and V 5 bases, and 11 bases lay outside the gene matches. The DNA of the CDR3 is TGTGCCAGCAGTCTAAACAGCGGGGTGAGGGAGCAGTACTTC. It encodes CASSLNSGVREQYF.

The chain employs TRBV2 and TRBJ1-1; D is unresolved. Germline V lookup: CDR1 SNHLY, CDR2 FYNNEI. The CDR3 loop spans 13 amino acids. V was cut by 2 bases and J by 3 bases, with 7 bases left in between. The CDR3 nucleotides read TGTGCCAGCAGTGAACTACCGGACACTGAAGCTTTCTTT. The encoded protein is CASSELPDTEAFF.

J is TRBJ2-2 and V is TRBV6-5, with a possible D match to TRBD1 (6 bases). The CDR3 loop spans 15 amino acids. The ends were cut back, 6 bases at V and 0 bases at J, with 11 bases in the middle. Germline lookup yields CDR1 MNHEY and CDR2 SVGAGI. CDR3 sequence: CASRRQDPNTGELFF. The CDR3 nucleotides read TGTGCCAGCAGACGACAGGATCCGAACACCGGGGAGCTGTTTTTT.

The J gene is TRBJ2-7, the V gene TRBV30; TRBD1 matches at 8 bases. The V gene end was trimmed by 1 base and the J gene end by 1 base; junction bases not matched to a gene: 3. Per germline, CDR1 GTSNPN and CDR2 SVGIG (reference sequence). The CDR3 is made up of 14 amino acids. Here the CDR3 reads CAWSGTGTSYEQYF. CDR3 in DNA: TGTGCCTGGAGTGGGACAGGGACTTCCTACGAGCAGTACTTC.

The chain links TRBV6-1 to TRBJ1-2; 9 nucleotides match TRBD1. The germline V gene encodes CDR1 MNHNS and CDR2 SASEGT. There are 13 residues in the CDR3. The trim removed 6 bases at V and 7 bases at J, leaving 6 bases unmatched. Written as DNA, the CDR3 is TGTGCCAGCAGAACCCGGGACAGGGTTGGCTACACCTTC. Translation: CASRTRDRVGYTF.

CDR3 nucleotides: TGTGCCAGCAGCCAGGAGCCACTAGCGGGGGGGCCGGATGAGCAGTTCTTC. Its translation is CASSQEPLAGGPDEQFF. The rearrangement links TRBV4-2 to TRBJ2-1; 13 positions match TRBD2. Germline V gene lookup returns CDR1 LGHNA and CDR2 YNFKEQ. The CDR3 runs to 17 residues. The J segment lost 8 bases and the V segment lost 3 bases, leaving 10 bases of the junction unmatched.